The T cell receptor (beta chain) described here comes from a study of STAT3 mutations in large granular lymphocyte leukemia. Study-level results: In some patients, a small highly pathogenic clone possibly went undetected. At least one immunodominant TCR beta clonotype appeared in every T-cell large granular lymphocyte leukemia patient.

Only in-frame clones appear in the TCRdb table, and some are missing; sequencing was by immunoSEQ multiplex PCR. The sample holds roughly 11,000 clones, roughly three quarters seen once. A note on this clone: The antigen is unknown.

V shed 2 bases, J shed 5 bases, and the junction held 11 bases outside the gene matches. The CDR3 has 17 amino acids. Germline V gene lookup returns CDR1 SGHRS and CDR2 YFSETQ. This receptor was obtained from a man in his 60s with T-cell large granular lymphocyte leukemia. Some clones in this sample may be carry-over from other donors' samples. Specimen: peripheral blood mononuclear cells. The chain couples TRBV5-1 to TRBJ2-5, with 11 nucleotides matching TRBD1. CDR3 nucleotide sequence: TGCGCCAGCAGCTTAGGGGACAGGGGGAGTGATTTGGAGACCCAGTACTTC. The encoded protein is CASSLGDRGSDLETQYF.